The entry that follows covers one T cell receptor (beta chain) sequence. The antigen is unknown. The data were taken from a study of T cell responses to AZD1222 COVID-19 vaccine. Study context: Pooling was applied to second doses at about 4 or about 12 weeks. Overall study results and limits: Among vaccine-associated CD4 TCRs, coverage spanned spike, with dominance at 160-218 and 743-854. Sampling that yielded the repertoires occurred only after the peak T cell response. Two AZD1222 administrations were followed by greater Spike-specific TCR breadth and depth.

V lost 9 bases, J lost 7 bases, and 11 bases stayed unmatched. Looked up from germline, CDR1 is MNHEY and CDR2 is SVGAGI. The CDR3 is 13 residues long. Profiling relied on immunoSEQ multiplex PCR, and the TCRdb table lists in-frame clones only, not all of them. The data show some 140,000 clones, with about 90% seen just once and just over 5.5% held by the top ten. The receptor's source is an adult in good health. The V and J genes are TRBV6-5 and TRBJ2-7; 8 bases align to TRBD2. The sample consisted of peripheral blood, taken on day 0 of AZD1222 vaccination. CDR3 in amino acids: CASSRGVDYEQYF. The CDR3 DNA follows: TGTGCCAGTTCGCGGGGGGTTGATTATGAGCAGTACTTC.